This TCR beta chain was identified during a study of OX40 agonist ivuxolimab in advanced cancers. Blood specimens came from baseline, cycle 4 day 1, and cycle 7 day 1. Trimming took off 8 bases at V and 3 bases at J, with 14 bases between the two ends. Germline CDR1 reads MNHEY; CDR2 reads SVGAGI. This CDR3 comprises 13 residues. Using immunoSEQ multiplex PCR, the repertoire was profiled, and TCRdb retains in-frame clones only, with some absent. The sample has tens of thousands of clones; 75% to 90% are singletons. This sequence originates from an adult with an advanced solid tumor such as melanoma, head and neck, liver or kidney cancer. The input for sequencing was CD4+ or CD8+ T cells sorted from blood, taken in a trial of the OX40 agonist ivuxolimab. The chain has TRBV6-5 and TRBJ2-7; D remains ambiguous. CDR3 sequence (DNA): TGTGCCAGCGCCGACACGTTTAACTACGAGCAGTACTTC. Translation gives CASADTFNYEQYF.